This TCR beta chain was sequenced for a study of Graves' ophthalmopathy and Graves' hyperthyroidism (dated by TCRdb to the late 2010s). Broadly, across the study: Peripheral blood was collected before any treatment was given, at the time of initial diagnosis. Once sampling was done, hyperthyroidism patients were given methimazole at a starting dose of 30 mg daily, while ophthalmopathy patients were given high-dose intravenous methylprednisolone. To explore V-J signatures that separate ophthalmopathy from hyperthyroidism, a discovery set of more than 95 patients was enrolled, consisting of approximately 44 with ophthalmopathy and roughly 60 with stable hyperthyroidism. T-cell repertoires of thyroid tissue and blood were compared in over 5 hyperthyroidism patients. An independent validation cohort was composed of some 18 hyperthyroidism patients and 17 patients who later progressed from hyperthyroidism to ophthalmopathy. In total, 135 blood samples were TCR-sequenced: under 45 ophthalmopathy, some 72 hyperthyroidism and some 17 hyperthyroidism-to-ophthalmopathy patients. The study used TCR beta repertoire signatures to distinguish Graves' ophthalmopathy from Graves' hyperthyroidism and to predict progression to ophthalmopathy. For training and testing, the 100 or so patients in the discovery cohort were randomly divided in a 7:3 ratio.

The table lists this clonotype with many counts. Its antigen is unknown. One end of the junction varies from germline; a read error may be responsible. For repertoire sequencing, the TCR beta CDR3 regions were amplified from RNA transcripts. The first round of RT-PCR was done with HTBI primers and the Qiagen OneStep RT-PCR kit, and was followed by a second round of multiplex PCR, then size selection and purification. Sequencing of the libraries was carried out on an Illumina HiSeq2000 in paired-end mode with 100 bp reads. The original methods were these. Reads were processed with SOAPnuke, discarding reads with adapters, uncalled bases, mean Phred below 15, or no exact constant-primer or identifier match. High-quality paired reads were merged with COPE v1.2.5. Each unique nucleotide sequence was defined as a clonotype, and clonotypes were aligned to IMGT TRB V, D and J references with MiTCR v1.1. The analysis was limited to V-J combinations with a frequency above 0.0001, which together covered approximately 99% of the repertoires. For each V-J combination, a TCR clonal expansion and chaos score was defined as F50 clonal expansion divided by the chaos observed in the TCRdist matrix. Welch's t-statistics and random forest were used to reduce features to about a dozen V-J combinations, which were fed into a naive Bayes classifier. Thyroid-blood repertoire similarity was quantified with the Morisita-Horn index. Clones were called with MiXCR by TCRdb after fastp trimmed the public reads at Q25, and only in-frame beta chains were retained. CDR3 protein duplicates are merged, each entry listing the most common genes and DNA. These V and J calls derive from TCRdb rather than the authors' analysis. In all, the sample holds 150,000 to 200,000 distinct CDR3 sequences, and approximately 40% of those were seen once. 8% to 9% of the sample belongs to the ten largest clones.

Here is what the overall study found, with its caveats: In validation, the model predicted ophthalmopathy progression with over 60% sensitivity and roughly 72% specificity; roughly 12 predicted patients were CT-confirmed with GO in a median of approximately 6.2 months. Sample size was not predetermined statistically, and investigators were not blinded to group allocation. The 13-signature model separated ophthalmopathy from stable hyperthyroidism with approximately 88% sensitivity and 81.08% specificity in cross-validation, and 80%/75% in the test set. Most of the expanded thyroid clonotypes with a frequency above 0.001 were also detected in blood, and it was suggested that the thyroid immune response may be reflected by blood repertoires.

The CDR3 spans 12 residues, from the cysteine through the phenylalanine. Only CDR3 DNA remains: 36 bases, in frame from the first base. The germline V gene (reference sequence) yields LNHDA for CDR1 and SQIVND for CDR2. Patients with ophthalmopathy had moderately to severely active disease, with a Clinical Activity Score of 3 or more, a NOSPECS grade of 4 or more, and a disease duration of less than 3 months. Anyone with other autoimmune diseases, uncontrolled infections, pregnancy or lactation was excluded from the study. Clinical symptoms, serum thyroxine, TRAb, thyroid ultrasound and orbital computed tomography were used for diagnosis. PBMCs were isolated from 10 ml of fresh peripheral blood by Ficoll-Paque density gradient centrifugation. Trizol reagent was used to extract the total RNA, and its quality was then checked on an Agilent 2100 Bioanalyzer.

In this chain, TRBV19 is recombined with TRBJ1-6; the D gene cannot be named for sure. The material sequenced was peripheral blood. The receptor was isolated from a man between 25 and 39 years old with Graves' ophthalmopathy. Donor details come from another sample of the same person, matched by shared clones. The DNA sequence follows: TGTGCCAGTAGTATGGGTAATTCGCCCCTCCACTTT. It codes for CASSMGNSPLHF. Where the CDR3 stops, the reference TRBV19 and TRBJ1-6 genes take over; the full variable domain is DGGITQSPKYLFRKEGQNVTLSCEQNLNHDAMYWYRQDPGQGLRLIYYSQIVNDFQKGDIAEGYSVSREKKESFPLTVTSAQKNPTAFYLCASSMGNSPLHFGNGTRLTVT.